This entry lists 21 T cell receptor beta chains sequenced from one sample in a study of T cell clonality in common variable immunodeficiency. This table comes from immunoSEQ multiplex PCR, and its TCRdb copy is limited to in-frame clones, with some not included. The data show about 44,000 clones, with none appearing a single time. The sequenced sample was peripheral blood mononuclear cells. These receptors came from a person between 18 and 75 years old in good health.

This clone was seen repeatedly, ten times or more. Read data end 3 residues before the CDR3 end; the end is taken from the germline J gene. The chain joins TRBV19 to TRBJ2-6; 10 positions match TRBD1. Losses at the gene ends were 5 bases for V and 1 base for J; bases not matched to a gene: 11. The CDR3 consists of 19 residues. In germline, CDR1 is LNHDA, CDR2 SQIVND (reference sequence). This chain's CDR3 is CASSLPRDRGISGANVLTF. The part of the CDR3 DNA that was read is TGTGCCAGTAGTTTGCCCCGGGACAGGGGTATATCTGGGGCCAACGTC.

Many counts were recorded for this clone. The CDR3 bases that were read are TGTGCCAGCAGTTTATACAGGGACTCCTACGAG. Its protein is CASSLYRDSYE. The whole CDR3 sequence is CASSLYRDSYEQYF. The chain combines TRBV12-3 or TRBV12-4 with TRBJ2-7; weak D call: TRBD1 (6 bases). The read is 3 residues too short to cover the CDR3 end, so that end is filled in from the germline J gene. CDR3 length: 14 residues. V lost 2 bases and J lost 0, with 8 bases in between.

In its sample, this clone was seen many times. Sequencing ends 3 residues short of the CDR3 end; the germline J gene provides the rest. The rearrangement joins TRBV20-1 to TRBJ2-3, with 9 bases aligning to TRBD2. Germline V CDR1 and CDR2: DFQATT, SNEGSKA (reference sequence). Germline trimming cut 3 bases from V and 2 bases from J; bases unmatched to any gene: 6. This CDR3 has 15 amino acids. CDR3 DNA (partial): TGCAGTGCTAGTCGGCGGGAGGGTACCACAGATACG. As protein: CSASRREGTTDT. The full CDR3 sequence reads CSASRREGTTDTQYF.

In this sample, this clone turned up many times. Read data end 3 residues before the CDR3 end; the end is taken from the germline J gene. The chain recombines TRBV6-4 with TRBJ1-5; D is ambiguous. Germline V CDR1 and CDR2: MRHNA, SNTAGT. The CDR3 is made up of 16 amino acids. V was trimmed by 4 bases and J by 4 bases, leaving 17 bases between them. The CDR3 sequence: CASSGIQQSQNQPQHF. CDR3 bases read: TGTGCCAGCAGTGGGATACAGCAGAGCCAAAATCAGCCC.

This clone was recorded many times. One end of the junction does not line up with germline, which may come from a read error. The read terminates 3 residues ahead of where the CDR3 ends, so the germline J gene completes it. The rearrangement joins TRBV4-2 to TRBJ1-2; a weak D match, TRBD1 (5 bases). Germline V gene data show CDR1 as LGHNA and CDR2 as YNFKEQ. This CDR3 has 14 residues. The CDR3 region is CASSQSRGNYGYTF. The sequenced part of the CDR3 DNA is TGCGCCAGCAGCCAATCCCGGGGGAACTATGGC.

In this sample, this clone turned up many times. The read ends 3 residues shy of where the CDR3 ends; the end is completed using the germline J gene. This sequence joins TRBV7-7 and TRBJ1-2; 10 positions agree with TRBD1. CDR3 length: 16 residues. J was trimmed by 2 bases and V by 2 bases; bases with no gene match: 5. Germline CDR1 and CDR2: SSHAT and FNYEAQ (reference sequence). The covered CDR3 bases are TGTGCCAGCAGCTTACAAGGGACAGGGGTCAACTATGGC. This translates into CASSLQGTGVNYG. The whole CDR3 protein is CASSLQGTGVNYGYTF.

This clone was found many times. Relative to the germline gene, one junction end is altered; a read error may explain this. The read ends 3 residues before the CDR3 terminus; that terminus is restored from the germline J gene. The chain employs TRBV4-2 and TRBJ1-4; D ambiguous. This CDR3 region has 15 residues. CDR1 LGHNA and CDR2 YNFKEQ come from the germline V gene. The part of the CDR3 DNA that was read is TGCGCCAGCAGCCAAGAGGCCAGAACTAATGAAAAA. As protein: CASSQEARTNEK. The complete CDR3 protein is CASSQEARTNEKLFF.

This clone came up many times. The observed sequence ends 3 residues before the CDR3 terminus, with the missing tail filled in from the germline J gene. This chain links TRBV7-3 with TRBJ2-3; 8 positions match TRBD2. Germline V gives CDR1 SGHTA, CDR2 FQGTGA. The CDR3 consists of 16 residues. With 4 bases clipped from V and 4 bases from J, the junction kept 10 bases outside the gene matches. Incomplete CDR3 DNA: TGTGCCAGCAGCTCCACAATAGCGGGGTCGGCAGATACG. As protein: CASSSTIAGSADT. The CDR3 in its entirety is CASSSTIAGSADTQYF.

This clone occurred many times. The observed sequence ends 3 residues before the CDR3 terminus, with the missing tail filled in from the germline J gene. The chain couples TRBV18 to TRBJ1-3, with D unresolved. The V gene's germline CDR1 is KGHSH and CDR2 LQKENI. CDR3 length: 16 amino acids. V lost 4 bases and J 2 bases, leaving 15 bases between the germline ends. The sequenced CDR3 bases are TGTGCCAGCTCACAGCTGAGGGCCAGGACTGGAAACACC. Its protein product is CASSQLRARTGNT. The whole CDR3 protein is CASSQLRARTGNTIYF.

This clone was picked up many times. Coverage ceases 3 residues before the CDR3 finishes, and the germline J gene fills in the end. The J gene is TRBJ2-1, the V gene TRBV14; the match to TRBD1 covers 7 bases. The trim removed 5 bases at V and 6 bases at J, leaving 7 bases unmatched. CDR3 length: 14 residues. Germline CDR1 is SGHDN and CDR2 is FVKESK. Partial CDR3 DNA: TGTGCCAGCAGCAATACAGGGGACGGCAATGAG. The encoded protein is CASSNTGDGNE. The whole CDR3 reads CASSNTGDGNEQFF.

This clone was counted at least ten times. Read data end 3 residues before the CDR3 end; the end is taken from the germline J gene. This chain connects TRBV19 to TRBJ1-2; D not resolved. V was pared by 4 bases and J by 7 bases, with 7 bases between. This CDR3 spans 11 amino acids. In germline, CDR1 is LNHDA, CDR2 SQIVND (reference sequence). The CDR3 bases that were read are TGTGCCAGTAGTACCGACATTGGC. It encodes CASSTDIG. The whole CDR3 reads CASSTDIGYTF.

At least ten counts were recorded for this clone. With the read ending 3 residues before the CDR3 end, the germline J gene is used to fill in that end. The chain links TRBV2 to TRBJ2-5, with TRBD1 matching over 7 bases. V shed 4 bases, J shed 1 base, and the junction held 0 bases outside the gene matches. Germline values: CDR1 SNHLY, CDR2 FYNNEI. This CDR3 comprises 13 residues. The CDR3 DNA, read in part, is TGTGCCAGCAGTGGGGACAGCCAAGAGACC. Protein sequence: CASSGDSQET. The whole CDR3 is CASSGDSQETQYF.

This clone has a count of ten or more. The read terminates 3 residues ahead of where the CDR3 ends, so the germline J gene completes it. This chain joins TRBV5-1 and TRBJ1-6; unclear D gene. V was trimmed by 0 bases and J by 6 bases, leaving 4 bases between them. This CDR3 region has 13 residues. Germline lookup yields CDR1 SGHRS and CDR2 YFSETQ. The sequenced CDR3 bases are TGCGCCAGCAGCTTGGACGGTAATTCACCC. Translated, it gives CASSLDGNSP. The CDR3, in full, reads CASSLDGNSPLHF.

This clone appeared many times. The CDR3 is cut off 3 residues early in the read; its end comes from the germline J gene. The rearrangement joins TRBV12-3 or TRBV12-4 to TRBJ2-5; 9 bases line up with TRBD2. The CDR3 sequence is 15 residues long. V shed 5 bases, J shed 5 bases, and the junction held 9 bases outside the gene matches. The CDR3 reads CASSGGPSGTETQYF. CDR3 DNA, as far as it was read: TGTGCCAGCAGTGGGGGGCCTAGCGGGACTGAGACC.

A remark on this clone: The read is 3 residues too short to cover the CDR3 end, so that end is filled in from the germline J gene. The genes are TRBV7-6 and TRBJ2-7, with 10 bases aligning to TRBD1. After removal of 0 bases from V and 4 bases from J, the junction contained 9 bases not matched to a gene. Germline V lookup: CDR1 SGHVS, CDR2 FNYEAQ. CDR3 size: 17 residues. The sequenced part of the CDR3 DNA is TGTGCCAGCAGCTTAGCATATTTCCGGGACAGGGGATACGAG. This codes for CASSLAYFRDRGYE. The full CDR3 protein reads CASSLAYFRDRGYEQYF.

This clone was seen at least ten times. The DNA ends 3 residues before the CDR3 does, and the rest of the CDR3 is filled in from the germline J gene. The chain couples TRBV5-1 to TRBJ2-3; D unclear. Trimming cost V 0 bases and J 1 base, with 6 bases left between them. The CDR3 runs to 14 residues. CDR1 SGHRS and CDR2 YFSETQ come from the germline V gene. The part of the CDR3 DNA that was read is TGCGCCAGCAGCTTGGTGGCGGGCACAGATACG. Its translation: CASSLVAGTDT. The full CDR3 sequence reads CASSLVAGTDTQYF.

At least ten counts were recorded for this clone. The read terminates 3 residues ahead of where the CDR3 ends, so the germline J gene completes it. The genes are TRBV2 and TRBJ2-5; TRBD1 might be the D (6 bases). The germline gives CDR1 SNHLY, CDR2 FYNNEI. The CDR3 covers 15 residues. The V end was cut by 6 bases, the J end by 1 base, with 15 bases between. CDR3 in amino acids: CASSEQGLRQETQYF. CDR3 DNA, as far as it was read: TGTGCCAGCAGCGAACAGGGATTACGCCAAGAGACC.

This clone was observed many times. The CDR3 is CASTPVWGPNTGELFF. The CDR3 DNA, read in part, is TGTGCCAGTACCCCAGTTTGGGGGCCGAACACCGGGGAG. This chain connects TRBV19 to TRBJ2-2, with a tentative D call TRBD1 (6 bases). The read ends 3 residues early relative to the CDR3; the germline J gene fills the gap. The V end lost 7 bases, the J end lost 0 bases, and 15 bases lay between the germline ends. Germline V gene data show CDR1 as LNHDA and CDR2 as SQIVND (reference sequence). The CDR3 is made up of 16 amino acids.

This clone has at least ten counts. The CDR3 end falls 3 residues outside the read, so it is completed with the germline J gene. V is TRBV20-1 and J is TRBJ2-5, with D possibly TRBD2 on 7 matching bases. V lost 5 bases to trimming and J lost 0 bases, with 16 bases between them. The CDR3 length is 15 residues. CDR1 DFQATT and CDR2 SNEGSKA come from the germline V gene (reference sequence). Incomplete CDR3 DNA: TGCAGTGCTTACTCGGGGGGCCCGTACCAAGAGACC. Its translation is CSAYSGGPYQET. The entire CDR3 protein is CSAYSGGPYQETQYF.

This clone was seen ten or more times. The sequence runs out 3 residues before the end of the CDR3; the remainder is reconstructed from the germline J gene. V and J are TRBV4-2 and TRBJ2-3; 8 positions match TRBD2. The CDR3 length is 16 residues. CDR1 LGHNA and CDR2 YNFKEQ come from the germline V gene. V was clipped by 2 bases and J by 4 bases; unmatched bases: 8. The CDR3 loop is CASSQRGGGLPDTQYF. The CDR3 DNA, read in part, is TGTGCCAGCAGCCAACGGGGCGGGGGGTTACCAGATACG.

This clone has a count of ten or more. This CDR3 is CASSYSGITYEQYF. The CDR3 DNA, read in part, is TGTGCCAGCAGTTATAGCGGGATCACCTACGAG. J is TRBJ2-7 and V is TRBV6-2 or TRBV6-3, with 8 bases fitting TRBD2. The read terminates 3 residues ahead of where the CDR3 ends, so the germline J gene completes it. The J segment lost 2 bases and the V segment lost 3 bases, leaving 3 bases of the junction unmatched. Looked up from germline, CDR1 is MNHEY and CDR2 is SVGEGT. The CDR3 totals 14 residues.